This T cell receptor (beta chain) originates from a study of T cells in Graves' hyperthyroidism and ophthalmopathy. The CDR3 totals 14 residues. Trimming cost V 1 base and J 3 bases, with 9 bases left between them. Germline CDR1 reads SGHDN; CDR2 reads FVKESK. General observations from the study: Among clonotypes expanded in thyroid above 0.001, most were also found in blood.

There were TCR beta CDR3 regions amplified from RNA transcripts. Researchers ran a first-round RT-PCR on the TCR CDR3 using the HTBI primer set. TCRdb called the multiplex PCR reads again in MiXCR, with one record for every CDR3 protein. Here the sample spans 560,000 or so distinct CDR3 sequences, approximately 44% being singletons. Absence of ophthalmopathy progression within 18 months defined stable Graves' hyperthyroidism. In making diagnoses, clinical symptoms, serum thyroxine and TRAb, thyroid ultrasound and orbital computed tomography were all used. At least ten counts were recorded for this clonotype. Its antigen is as yet unknown.

The J gene is TRBJ1-1, the V gene TRBV14; D is ambiguous. This receptor was identified in a woman between 18 and 30 years old with Graves' hyperthyroidism. The sample comprised peripheral blood or thyroid tissue (not recorded which). This CDR3 is CASSQALPDTEAFF. In DNA, the CDR3 is TGTGCCAGCAGCCAAGCACTTCCGGACACTGAAGCTTTCTTT.